One and the same sample provided the 5 T cell receptor beta chains below, sequenced in a study of blood T cell repertoires in COVID-19 (dated by TCRdb to the early 2020s). The library was prepared using the immunoSEQ multiplex PCR assay. The table comes from immuneACCESS by way of TCRdb, which keeps in-frame sequences with V and J called. Part of the clones is missing from these tables; in studies checked, under half for an unresolved V gene and the rest for unknown reasons. The sample contains about 260,000 clones, 80% to 90% of them found a single time. In total, the top ten clones hold around a tenth of the sample. Sequencing used peripheral blood. The receptors stem from a woman aged 45 to 65 who had recovered from COVID-19.

The chain recombines TRBV6-6 with TRBJ2-1; 8 bases are shared with TRBD2. The length of the CDR3 is 15 residues. Germline loops: CDR1 MNHNY, CDR2 SVGAGI (reference sequence). Germline trimming cut 2 bases from V and 6 bases from J; bases unmatched to any gene: 6. CDR3 DNA: TGTGCCAGCAGTTACCTGCGGGGGGTATCCAATGAGCAGTTCTTC. Protein: CASSYLRGVSNEQFF.

The rearrangement joins TRBV11-2 to TRBJ2-3, with TRBD2 matching 14 bases. V was clipped by 3 bases and J by 4 bases; unmatched bases: 3. Germline lookup yields CDR1 SGHAT and CDR2 FQNNGV. CDR3 length: 16 amino acids. The CDR3 DNA follows: TGTGCCAGCAGCTTCACGACTAGCGGGAGGGCAGATACGCAGTATTTT. Its translation: CASSFTTSGRADTQYF.

The chain joins TRBV11-3 to TRBJ2-3; 7 nucleotides match TRBD2. V lost 2 bases, J lost 3 bases, and 8 bases stayed unmatched. This CDR3 contains 16 residues. CDR1 and CDR2 from the germline V gene are SGHNT and YENEEA. CDR3 coding DNA: TGTGCCAGCAGCTTATCTCTAGCGGCGGGAACAGATACGCAGTATTTT. It is translated as CASSLSLAAGTDTQYF.

On this clone itself: The same CDR3 can be traced to other DNA sequences in this sample. The chain combines TRBV18 with TRBJ1-4, with 11 bases identical to TRBD1. This CDR3 is 17 amino acids long. Germline trimming cut 1 base from V and 2 bases from J; bases unmatched to any gene: 3. CDR1 and CDR2 from the germline V gene are KGHSH and LQKENI. CDR3 loop: CASSPLGQGATNEKLFF. CDR3 sequence (DNA): TGTGCCAGCTCACCACTTGGACAGGGGGCTACTAATGAAAAACTGTTTTTT. Full variable domain (remainder filled in from reference TRBV18 and TRBJ1-4): NAGVMQNPRHLVRRRGQEARLRCSPMKGHSHVYWYRQLPEEGLKFMVYLQKENIIDESGMPKERFSAEFPKEGPSILRIQQVVRGDSAAYFCASSPLGQGATNEKLFFGSGTQLSVL.

The chain carries TRBV19 and TRBJ2-1, with D possibly matching TRBD1 (7 bases). Germline-derived CDR1 and CDR2 are LNHDA and SQIVND (reference sequence). Trimming took off 6 bases at V and 3 bases at J, with 30 bases between the two ends. The CDR3 spans 20 residues. CDR3 bases: TGTGCCAGTAGCGACAGGGTAAAAGAGAGGTGGACTACTAACTACAATGAGCAGTTCTTC. This sequence encodes CASSDRVKERWTTNYNEQFF.